These T cell receptor beta chains were read from a single sample in a study of CXCR4 blockade with PD-1 therapy in pancreatic cancer. The table came from immunoSEQ multiplex PCR; TCRdb's copy has only in-frame clones and leaves some out. The table records under 9,000 clones, roughly three fifths of them present only once. The sequenced sample was tumor tissue. These receptors were taken from a human donor with pancreatic ductal adenocarcinoma. Both conserved end residues are part of each CDR3. The order of the fields is J gene, V gene, CDR3 protein.

TRBJ2-7,TRBV28,CASKGTVPEQYF
TRBJ1-1,TRBV11-3,CASSFMDPQYTEAFF
TRBJ2-1,TRBV5-1,CASSLTGSRGYNEQFF
TRBJ1-6,TRBV30,CAWSGQWDSPLHF
TRBJ2-1,TRBV19,CASSIEGSEQFF
TRBJ1-6,TRBV5-1,CASSSTGEYSPLHF
TRBJ1-3,TRBV10-2,CASSEGGNTIYF
TRBJ2-5,TRBV18,CASSPGTGKQETQYF
TRBJ2-5,TRBV19,CASSIQQQETQYF
TRBJ2-7,TRBV29-1,CSVALGTGTYEQYF
TRBJ2-7,TRBV7-6,CASSQTSGSGKQYF
TRBJ2-7,TRBV19,CASSRGYEQYF
TRBJ2-1,TRBV19,CASSNLAGGPNNEQFF
TRBJ2-5,TRBV9,CASRGGEETQYF
TRBJ2-5,TRBV12-5,CASGLTGSPQETQYF
TRBJ1-1,TRBV19,CASSQGRNTEAFF
TRBJ1-1,TRBV6-7,CASSYGREAFF
TRBJ2-3,TRBV4-1,CASSLTAGSTDTQYF
TRBJ2-3,TRBV19,CASSTGEGHTDTQYF
TRBJ2-3,TRBV6-8,CASSYSVQRTSGSQYF
TRBJ1-5,TRBV1,CASSQDRGLSQPQHF
TRBJ2-5,TRBV6-8,CASSGGRVMETQYF
TRBJ2-1,TRBV6-7,CASSDSSDGYEQFF
TRBJ1-1,TRBV6-7,CASSYRGHLNTEAFF
TRBJ2-2,TRBV6-8,CASRSPGLAGPGELFF
TRBJ2-1,TRBV9,CASSDLILNEQFF